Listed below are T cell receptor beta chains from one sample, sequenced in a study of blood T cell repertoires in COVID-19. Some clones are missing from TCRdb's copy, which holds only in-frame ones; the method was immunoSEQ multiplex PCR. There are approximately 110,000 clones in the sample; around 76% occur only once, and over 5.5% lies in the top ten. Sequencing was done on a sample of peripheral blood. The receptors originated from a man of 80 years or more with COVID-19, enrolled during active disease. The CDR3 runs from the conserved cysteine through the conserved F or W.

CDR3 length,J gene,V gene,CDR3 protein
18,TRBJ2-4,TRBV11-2,CASSLSLAGGRAKNIQYF
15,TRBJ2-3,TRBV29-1,CSVPQGPGGKDTQYF
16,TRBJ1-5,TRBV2,CASSEQGPYSNQPQHF
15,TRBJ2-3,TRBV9,CASSVGTSPGDTQYF
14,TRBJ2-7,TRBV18,CASSAGQSSYEQYF
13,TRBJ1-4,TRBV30,CAFSKGADEKLFF
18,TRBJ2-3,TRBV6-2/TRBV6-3,CASSPTLLLARDADTQYF
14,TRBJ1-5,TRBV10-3,CAISAGLDHQPQHF
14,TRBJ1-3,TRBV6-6,CASTGSYSGNTIYF
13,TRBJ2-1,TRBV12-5,CASGLAGINEQFF
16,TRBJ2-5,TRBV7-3,CASSLSGGGLQETQYF
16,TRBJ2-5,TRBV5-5,CASSLEGLAGGRAQYF
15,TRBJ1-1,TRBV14,CASSQVKPLTPEAFF
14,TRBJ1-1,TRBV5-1,CASSLEERGTEAFF
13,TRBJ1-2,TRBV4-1,CASSQLTGDGYTF
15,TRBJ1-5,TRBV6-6,CASSRDRGRGQPQHF
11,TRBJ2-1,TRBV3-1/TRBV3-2,CASSQANEQFF
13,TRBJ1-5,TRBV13,CASSFQGNQPQHF
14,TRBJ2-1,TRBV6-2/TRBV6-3,CASSLGQEYNEQFF
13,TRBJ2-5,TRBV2,CASIREREETQYF
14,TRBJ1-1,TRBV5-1,CASSRTQGDTEAFF
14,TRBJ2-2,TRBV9,CASSRSGAAGELFF
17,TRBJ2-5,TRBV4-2,CASSQDWSGDARGTQYF
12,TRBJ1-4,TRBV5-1,CASSLGGEKLFF
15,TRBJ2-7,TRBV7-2,CASSFAGTGSYEQYF
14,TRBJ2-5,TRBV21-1,CASSRTGLQETQYF
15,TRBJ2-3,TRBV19,CASSISRGGADTQYF
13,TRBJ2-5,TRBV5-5,CASSWTGKETQYF
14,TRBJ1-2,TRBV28,CASSSGGLEIGYTF
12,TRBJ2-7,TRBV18,CASSWSPYEQYF
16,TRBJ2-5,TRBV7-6,CASSAGGLAVWETQYF
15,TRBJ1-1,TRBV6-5,CASSLLSDMNTEAFF
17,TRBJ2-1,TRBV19,CASSIGTSGRIYNEQFF
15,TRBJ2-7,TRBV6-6,CASSYASGWFYEQYF
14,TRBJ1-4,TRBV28,CASFMGGRDEKLFF
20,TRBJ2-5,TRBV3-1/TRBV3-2,CASSQGKVGLAGPYQETQYF
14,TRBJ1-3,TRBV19,CASSSLASGNTIYF
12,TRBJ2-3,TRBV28,CASSSSVDTQYF
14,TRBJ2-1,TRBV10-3,CAISDGLADNEQFF
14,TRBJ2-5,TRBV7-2,CASSLDGGRETQYF
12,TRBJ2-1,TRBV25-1,CASSAGGNEQFF
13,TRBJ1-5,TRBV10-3,CAISPGGNQPQHF
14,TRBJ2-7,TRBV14,CASSQHQSSYEQYF
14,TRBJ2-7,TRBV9,CASSGGSYAYEQYF
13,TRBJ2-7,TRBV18,CASSPRGGGEQYF
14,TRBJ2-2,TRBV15,CATAGQGKTGELFF
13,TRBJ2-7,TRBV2,CASKGRGYHEQYF
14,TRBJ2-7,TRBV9,CASSVEDSSYEQYF
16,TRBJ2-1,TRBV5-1,CASSFGPDRPRDEQFF
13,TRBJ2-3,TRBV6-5,CASQGGDTDTQYF
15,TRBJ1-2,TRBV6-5,CASSYFYRESYGYTF
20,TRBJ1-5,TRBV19,CASSIDLWGDRPYSNQPQHF
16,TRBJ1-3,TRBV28,CASSSDKRFSGNTIYF
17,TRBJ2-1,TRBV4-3,CASSQAVSRDSYNEQFF
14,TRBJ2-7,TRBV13,CASSLGQGGYEQYF